This T cell receptor beta chain was captured by sequencing in a study of blood T cell repertoires in COVID-19. About the research overall: COVID-19 samples collected from the United States, Italy and Spain covered acute and convalescent phases. PBMCs, B-cell-depleted T cells, or T cells provided the cDNA or gDNA that made up the material.

Libraries were prepared by immunoSEQ multiplex PCR; TCRdb keeps only in-frame clonotypes and omits some of them. The profile covers under 450,000 clones, with roughly 87% appearing a single time and 2.5% to 3% taken by the ten largest. Everyone who took part was roughly 18 to 89 years old, and they came from some 23 US areas. The study assigned cohorts using participant-reported clinical history. This CDR3 comprises 12 residues. Between the trimmed V and J ends, which lost 4 bases and 4 bases, there was a span of 5 bases. This receptor was identified in a woman in her twenties or thirties who had recovered from COVID-19. The chain carries TRBV23-1 and TRBJ1-5; no clear D gene. TRBV23-1 is an open reading frame, and its role is uncertain. The sample taken for sequencing was PBMCs or T cells enriched from blood (not recorded which). CDR3 DNA: TGCGCCAGCAGTCGCGAAAATCAGCCCCAGCATTTT. It codes for CASSRENQPQHF.